This paragraph reports one T cell receptor beta chain. Its antigen remains unidentified. The CDR3 sequence is 14 residues long. J was trimmed by 9 bases and V by 6 bases; bases with no gene match: 11. CDR1 and CDR2 from the germline V gene are MNHEY and SVGAGI. The sample is drawn from a study of T cell responses to AZD1222 COVID-19 vaccine. Sequencing used immunoSEQ multiplex PCR; TCRdb keeps in-frame clones, though not all of them. This sample has around 140,000 clones; approximately 90% occur once, and the top ten carry about 1.5%. Study conclusions and caveats: Repertoire collection took place solely once the T cell response had peaked.

The TCR comes from an adult in good health. This material consisted of peripheral blood, taken on day 0 of AZD1222 vaccination. This sequence joins TRBV6-5 and TRBJ2-4, with 7 nucleotides matching TRBD1. CDR3 coding DNA: TGTGCCAGCAGCGAGACAGGGCTCAGGCCCATTCAGTACTTC. Translated: CASSETGLRPIQYF.